These 26 T cell receptor beta chains were sequenced from one sample in a study of regulatory T cells in long-lasting Graves disease. Combining iRepertoire HTBI primers with Arm-PCR of CDR3 regions, the authors built TCR beta libraries. TCRdb reprocessed the multiplex PCR reads with MiXCR, giving one entry per CDR3 protein. The sample has 500,000 to 700,000 distinct CDR3 sequences, around 17% seen once. Time point described: newly diagnosed GD, antithyroid drugs for less than 3 months. The authors made the TCR library using RNA they extracted from PBMCs. Another study also made use of these data, one on T cells in Graves' hyperthyroidism and ophthalmopathy.

The sequencing here drew on peripheral blood mononuclear cells (PBMCs), taken at new diagnosis, from a patient treated with antithyroid drugs. All receptors come from a woman in her twenties or thirties with Graves disease.

The chain is built from TRBV18 and TRBJ1-5; D perhaps matches TRBD1 (5 bases). The CDR3 has 15 amino acids. V was shortened by 3 bases and J by 1 base, with 10 bases between the two germline ends. In germline, CDR1 is KGHSH, CDR2 LQKENI. CDR3 sequence (DNA): TGTGCCAGCTCACCTGGGACGCTCAGCAATCAGCCCCAGCATTTT. It specifies CASSPGTLSNQPQHF.

The CDR3 is CASRPTSGETSGANVLTF. CDR3 coding DNA: TGTGCCAGTAGGCCTACTAGCGGGGAAACCTCTGGGGCCAACGTCCTGACTTTC. V usage is TRBV19 and J usage is TRBJ2-6; the match to TRBD2 covers 10 bases. Unmatched junction bases numbered 8, after V lost 6 bases and J lost 0 bases. This CDR3 comprises 18 residues. The germline V gene encodes CDR1 LNHDA and CDR2 SQIVND (reference sequence).

This clonotype has just a few counts. The V and J genes are TRBV28 and TRBJ1-3, with TRBD1 matching 7 bases. V trimming: 2 bases; J trimming: 3 bases; junction bases outside the gene matches: 4. This CDR3 spans 15 amino acids. Germline CDR1 MDHEN, CDR2 SYDVKM. The CDR3 DNA follows: TGTGCCAGCAGTTTAATGCGACAGGGTGGAAACACCATATATTTT. Its protein is CASSLMRQGGNTIYF.

This clonotype has a handful of counts. The chain has TRBV7-9 and TRBJ1-4; D ambiguous. Trimming left V 5 bases short and J 4 bases short, with 17 bases between. CDR1 is SEHNR, CDR2 FQNEAQ, per germline (reference sequence). The CDR3 has 16 amino acids. The chain's CDR3 is CASSPPGRVLNEKLFF. The CDR3 DNA sequence: TGTGCCAGCAGCCCGCCTGGGAGGGTACTTAATGAAAAACTGTTTTTT.

In its sample, this clonotype was seen a few times. The chain couples TRBV10-1 to TRBJ2-1; D ambiguous. This CDR3 region has 14 residues. CDR1 is WNHNN and CDR2 is SYGVQD in the germline V gene (reference sequence). Trimming removed 3 bases at V and 6 bases at J, with 12 bases between. The CDR3 is CASSDKGSGNEQFF. DNA for the CDR3: TGCGCCAGCAGTGACAAGGGTTCGGGCAATGAGCAGTTCTTC.

This clonotype was recorded many times. The rearrangement joins TRBV20-1 to TRBJ1-5; D gene ambiguous. Germline V gene lookup returns CDR1 DFQATT and CDR2 SNEGSKA (reference sequence). The CDR3 sequence is 14 residues long. V lost 0 bases, J lost 0 bases, and 6 bases lay in between. CDR3 amino acids: CSARDPNSNQPQHF. The CDR3 coding sequence is TGCAGTGCTAGAGATCCGAATAGCAATCAGCCCCAGCATTTT.

CDR3 protein: CASSRGTNSYEQYF. The CDR3 region has the DNA TGTGCCAGCAGCCGCGGGACTAACTCCTACGAGCAGTACTTC. The gene calls are TRBV14 and TRBJ2-7; 7 bases agree with TRBD2. There are 14 residues in the CDR3. Germline V gene sequence: CDR1 SGHDN, CDR2 FVKESK. J lost 0 bases, V lost 4 bases, and 3 bases had no gene match.

V usage is TRBV24-1 and J usage is TRBJ2-1; D is uncertain. The germline V and J ends were trimmed by 6 bases and 7 bases, with 6 bases remaining between them. There are 11 residues in the CDR3. CDR1 is KGHDR and CDR2 is SFDVKD in the germline V gene. CDR3 region: CATSRSNEQFF. The CDR3 nucleotides read TGTGCCACCAGTAGGAGTAATGAGCAGTTCTTC.

The rearrangement uses TRBV18 and TRBJ2-1, with 11 bases aligning to TRBD1. Germline V lookup: CDR1 KGHSH, CDR2 LQKENI. J was trimmed by 7 bases and V by 4 bases; bases with no gene match: 3. This CDR3 comprises 14 residues. CDR3 nucleotide sequence: TGTGCCAGCTCACGGGACAGGGGGAGGAATGAGCAGTTCTTC. Translation gives CASSRDRGRNEQFF.

In this sample, this clonotype turned up a few times. The V call is TRBV20-1, the J call TRBJ2-7; D perhaps matches TRBD1 (6 bases). Trimming cost V 0 bases and J 1 base, with 10 bases left between them. CDR3 length equals 14 residues. Germline V gene data show CDR1 as DFQATT and CDR2 as SNEGSKA (reference sequence). CDR3 amino acids: CSARDWTESYEQYF. The DNA of the CDR3 is TGCAGTGCTAGAGACTGGACAGAGTCCTACGAGCAGTACTTC.

The CDR3 nucleotides are TGCGCCAGCAGCTTGGCCGGGAGGGCCGATTACGAGCAGTACTTC. Translated: CASSLAGRADYEQYF. The genes are TRBV5-1 and TRBJ2-7; TRBD2 matches at 8 bases. Per the germline V gene, CDR1 is SGHRS and CDR2 is YFSETQ. The CDR3 extends over 15 amino acids. V lost 0 bases, J lost 4 bases, and 6 bases stayed unmatched.

This clonotype has a count of ten or more. The chain has TRBV2 and TRBJ1-5; no clear D gene. The CDR3 contains 14 residues. Looked up from germline, CDR1 is SNHLY and CDR2 is FYNNEI. V lost 3 bases and J 4 bases, leaving 10 bases between the germline ends. The CDR3 DNA is TGTGCCAGCAGTGATTGGGAGATTAATCAGCCCCAGCATTTT. Translated: CASSDWEINQPQHF.

This clonotype has only a few counts. The chain carries TRBV7-9 and TRBJ1-3; D uncertain. V was trimmed by 5 bases and J by 3 bases, leaving 14 bases between them. CDR3 size: 15 residues. Germline CDR1 reads SEHNR; CDR2 reads FQNEAQ (reference sequence). The CDR3 loop reads CASSRRELGGNTIYF. DNA for the CDR3: TGTGCCAGCAGCCGAAGGGAGTTAGGTGGAAACACCATATATTTT.

The sample holds many counts of this clonotype. The chain has TRBV6-1 and TRBJ1-1; 9 nucleotides line up with TRBD1. Losses at the gene ends were 6 bases for V and 0 bases for J; bases not matched to a gene: 11. The CDR3 runs to 17 residues. Germline-derived CDR1 and CDR2 are MNHNS and SASEGT. The CDR3 nucleotides read TGTGCCAGCAGGACGGGACAGGGACGTGGCCTGAACACTGAAGCTTTCTTT. It translates to CASRTGQGRGLNTEAFF.

This clonotype appeared many times. J is TRBJ1-5 and V is TRBV28; D unresolved. This CDR3 spans 14 amino acids. V was pared by 5 bases and J by 4 bases, with 12 bases between. CDR1 MDHEN and CDR2 SYDVKM come from the germline V gene. In DNA, the CDR3 is TGTGCCAGCAGTCCCCATAGTCCGAATCAGCCCCAGCATTTT. Translating it yields CASSPHSPNQPQHF.

This clonotype was detected ten times or more. This chain connects TRBV12-3 or TRBV12-4 to TRBJ2-5; unclear D gene. Trimming removed 3 bases from V and 2 bases from J, with 10 bases in between. This CDR3 has 14 residues. CDR3 sequence reads: CASSFSRIQETQYF. DNA for the CDR3: TGTGCCAGCAGTTTTTCGAGGATTCAAGAGACCCAGTACTTC.

In its sample, this clonotype was seen many times. This chain links TRBV7-2 with TRBJ1-1; D perhaps matches TRBD1 (6 bases). This CDR3 is built from 14 residues. Germline V gene data show CDR1 as SGHTA and CDR2 as FQGNSA. Between the trimmed V and J ends, which lost 2 bases and 5 bases, there was a span of 12 bases. The CDR3 nucleotides read TGTGCCAGCAGCTTATCAGGGGCCGGGACTGAAGCTTTCTTT. Residues: CASSLSGAGTEAFF.

This chain links TRBV20-1 with TRBJ2-7, with D unclear. CDR3 length: 13 amino acids. V lost 0 bases, J lost 3 bases, and 9 bases lay in between. CDR1 is DFQATT, CDR2 SNEGSKA, per germline (reference sequence). CDR3 protein: CSARDPGNYEQYF. CDR3 bases: TGCAGTGCTAGAGATCCTGGGAACTACGAGCAGTACTTC.

This clonotype was seen many times. The V and J genes are TRBV28 and TRBJ1-2; TRBD1 might be the D (6 bases). The CDR3 spans 14 residues. The V and J ends lost 5 bases and 7 bases respectively, with 17 bases between them. CDR1 and CDR2 from the germline V gene are MDHEN and SYDVKM. CDR3 protein: CASSAGGGARGYTF. The CDR3 nucleotides read TGTGCCAGCAGTGCCGGGGGGGGGGCGCGTGGCTACACCTTC.

The rearrangement links TRBV7-9 to TRBJ1-1, with D perhaps TRBD1 (6 bases). This CDR3 region has 12 residues. From germline, CDR1 is SEHNR and CDR2 FQNEAQ (reference sequence). The ends were cut back, 11 bases at V and 1 base at J, with 11 bases in the middle. Here the CDR3 DNA reads TGTGCCGGCACGGGACAGAACACTGAAGCTTTCTTT. As protein: CAGTGQNTEAFF.

At least ten counts were recorded for this clonotype. The chain combines TRBV28 with TRBJ2-1, with D unclear. Germline V CDR1 and CDR2: MDHEN, SYDVKM. The CDR3 spans 15 residues. Deletions cut 6 bases from V and 1 base from J, with 13 bases between. The CDR3 nucleotides read TGTGCCAGCAGCAACCTGACGCGTTCCTACAATGAGCAGTTCTTC. Translating it yields CASSNLTRSYNEQFF.

This clonotype turned up a few times. J is TRBJ2-1 and V is TRBV24-1, with TRBD1 matching 11 bases. Germline V gene lookup returns CDR1 KGHDR and CDR2 SFDVKD. Germline trimming cut 2 bases from V and 7 bases from J; bases unmatched to any gene: 6. The CDR3 extends over 16 amino acids. The CDR3 reads CATSDYGTGGDNEQFF. The CDR3, as DNA: TGTGCCACCAGTGATTACGGGACAGGGGGTGATAATGAGCAGTTCTTC.

This clonotype has at least ten counts. As DNA, the CDR3 is TGTGCCAGCAGTGGCCCGAACTCTGGAAACACCATATATTTT. Translated, it gives CASSGPNSGNTIYF. The chain couples TRBV28 to TRBJ1-3; D is ambiguous. Germline lookup yields CDR1 MDHEN and CDR2 SYDVKM. Trimming shortened V by 5 bases and J by 0 bases, and 8 bases separated the two germline ends. This CDR3 comprises 14 residues.

The genes are TRBV28 and TRBJ1-2; 7 positions agree with TRBD1. The CDR3 sequence is 16 residues long. With V trimmed by 6 bases and J by 5 bases, 15 bases remained unmatched. Germline V gene sequence: CDR1 MDHEN, CDR2 SYDVKM. This CDR3 is CASSPELDRTFYGYTF. CDR3 in DNA: TGTGCCAGCAGCCCGGAATTGGACAGGACCTTTTATGGCTACACCTTC.

This clonotype was observed at least ten times. The J gene is TRBJ2-5, the V gene TRBV7-8, with unresolved D. There are 16 residues in the CDR3. V gave up 3 bases and J gave up 5 bases, with 19 bases separating them. The germline V gene has CDR1 SGHVS and CDR2 FQNEAQ. CDR3 coding DNA: TGTGCCAGCAGCTTCTTTGCGGAACTCCCCTCGGAGACCCAGTACTTC. Translated, it gives CASSFFAELPSETQYF.

There are many counts of this clonotype. The rearrangement joins TRBV6-1 to TRBJ2-7, with TRBD2 as a possible D gene (6 bases). The germline V gene encodes CDR1 MNHNS and CDR2 SASEGT. V dropped 5 bases and J dropped 3 bases, with 11 bases sitting between them. CDR3 size: 13 residues. The CDR3: CASSNDGGYEQYF. CDR3 DNA: TGTGCCAGCAGTAACGACGGGGGCTACGAGCAGTACTTC.